The entry below describes one T cell receptor (beta chain). Its antigen is currently unknown. Data came from immunoSEQ multiplex PCR; TCRdb stores just in-frame clones and leaves some out. The data hold about 1.5 million clones, with around 95% observed a single time. These data come from a study of shared clonotypes between healthy human individuals. Study as a whole: In total, the donors were a couple of women and three men aged 18 to 49. Study-level findings and limits: The authors sampled blood alone, and tissue repertoires likely differ. A limitation of the genetic and exposure-history diversity represented arose from few donors. In a handful of donors, around 5% of naive CD4 clonotypes appeared in common.

Germline loops: CDR1 KGHSH, CDR2 LQKENI. V lost 3 bases and J 0 bases, leaving 12 bases between the germline ends. The CDR3 has 17 amino acids. The J gene is TRBJ2-6, the V gene TRBV18; D not resolved. This receptor was identified in a man aged 25-45 years in good health. Sample: naive CD4+ T cells sorted from blood. This sample's subset: CD45RA+ positively selected. CDR3 region: CASSPRRALSGANVLTF. The CDR3 region has the DNA TGTGCCAGCTCACCCCGGAGAGCTCTCTCTGGGGCCAACGTCCTGACTTTC.